Following are 18 T cell receptor beta chains from one sample sequenced in a study of blood T cell repertoires in COVID-19. Sequenced by immunoSEQ multiplex PCR; TCRdb stores in-frame clones only, minus some. The data hold some 220,000 clones, with about 83% observed a single time. Material for sequencing was peripheral blood. Receptor source: a human donor in a cohort sampled during active COVID-19.

This clone was found once. The genes are TRBV10-3 and TRBJ2-2, with 9 positions matching TRBD2. There are 14 residues in the CDR3. Trimming removed 10 bases from V and 1 base from J; junction bases left unmatched: 4. Per the germline V gene, CDR1 is ENHRY and CDR2 is SYGVKD. Here the CDR3 reads CASGRGLNTGELFF. CDR3 nucleotides: TGTGCCAGCGGGAGGGGTTTGAACACCGGGGAGCTGTTTTTT.

In this sample, this clone turned up once. This chain joins TRBV14 and TRBJ2-3; TRBD2 aligns across 7 bases. CDR3 length equals 15 residues. CDR1 and CDR2 (germline): SGHDN, FVKESK. Losses at the gene ends were 6 bases for V and 0 bases for J; bases not matched to a gene: 6. The CDR3 spells CASSQLLASTDTQYF. DNA of the CDR3: TGTGCCAGCAGTCAATTACTAGCGAGCACAGATACGCAGTATTTT.

The rearrangement links TRBV18 to TRBJ2-1; 8 positions match TRBD1. V lost 1 base and J lost 12; bases outside the gene matches: 14. Germline values: CDR1 KGHSH, CDR2 LQKENI. This CDR3 comprises 16 residues. DNA for the CDR3: TGTGCCAGCTCACCACAATCACCGGGACAGGATTTGCGGCAGTTCTTC. This sequence encodes CASSPQSPGQDLRQFF.

The rearrangement uses TRBV14 and TRBJ1-3, with D possibly being TRBD1 (5 bases). Deletions cut 0 bases from V and 4 bases from J, with 16 bases between. The V gene's germline CDR1 is SGHDN and CDR2 FVKESK. The CDR3 length is 17 residues. The CDR3 bases are TGTGCCAGCAGCCAAGAAGGACACCGTTCGTTCGGAAACACCATATATTTT. Translating it yields CASSQEGHRSFGNTIYF. Filled out from reference TRBV14 and TRBJ1-3, the complete variable domain reads EAGVTQFPSHSVIEKGQTVTLRCDPISGHDNLYWYRRVMGKEIKFLLHFVKESKQDESGMPNNRFLAERTGGTYSTLKVQPAELEDSGVYFCASSQEGHRSFGNTIYFGEGSWLTVV.

This chain connects TRBV5-4 to TRBJ1-2; a possible D gene is TRBD1 (6 bases). The CDR3 totals 15 residues. The germline V gene encodes CDR1 SGHNT and CDR2 YYREEE (reference sequence). V was trimmed by 3 bases and J by 0 bases, leaving 12 bases between them. CDR3 loop: CASSSGGAANYGYTF. CDR3 in DNA: TGTGCCAGCAGCTCTGGGGGCGCTGCTAACTATGGCTACACCTTC.

The table lists this clone with many counts. V usage is TRBV6-5 and J usage is TRBJ2-7, with D possibly being TRBD2 (5 bases). This CDR3 comprises 15 residues. Trimming took 7 bases from V and 4 from J, leaving 20 bases between them. Per germline, CDR1 MNHEY and CDR2 SVGAGI. CDR3 residues: CASTRRAGGVYEQYF. DNA for the CDR3: TGTGCCAGCACCAGAAGGGCGGGTGGTGTGTACGAGCAGTACTTC.

This chain joins TRBV6-5 and TRBJ1-5, with D tentatively TRBD1 (6 bases). V was cut by 6 bases and J by 4 bases, with 13 bases left in between. This CDR3 has 14 amino acids. Germline V gene sequence: CDR1 MNHEY, CDR2 SVGAGI. This CDR3 reads CASSPGRGNQPQHF. CDR3 DNA: TGTGCCAGCAGCCCGGGCAGGGGTAATCAGCCCCAGCATTTT.

The V gene is TRBV19, the J gene TRBJ1-2, with 8 positions matching TRBD1. This CDR3 comprises 13 residues. V shed 5 bases, J shed 8 bases, and the junction held 7 bases outside the gene matches. Germline values: CDR1 LNHDA, CDR2 SQIVND (reference sequence). The CDR3 region has the DNA TGTGCCAGTAGTGCCAGGACAGGGCAGGGCTACACCTTC. Translation: CASSARTGQGYTF.

This clone came up once. The V call is TRBV23-1, the J call TRBJ2-7; a possible D gene is TRBD2 (5 bases). TRBV23-1 is filed as an ORF, its function uncertain. With 10 bases removed from V and 2 bases from J, the gap between germline ends came to 18 bases. This CDR3 is built from 14 residues. CDR3 sequence reads: CAIKSGLNTYEQYF. The CDR3 nucleotides are TGCGCCATCAAAAGTGGACTGAACACCTACGAGCAGTACTTC.

The chain couples TRBV5-1 to TRBJ1-1; 7 bases are shared with TRBD1. The CDR3 is 15 residues long. The germline V gene has CDR1 SGHRS and CDR2 YFSETQ. J lost 6 bases, V lost 2 bases, and 10 bases had no gene match. The CDR3 region is CASSLGPTGVAEAFF. For the CDR3, the DNA is TGCGCCAGCAGCTTAGGACCCACAGGGGTCGCTGAAGCTTTCTTT.

This chain joins TRBV15 and TRBJ2-2; D is unclear. With 0 bases removed from V and 1 base from J, the gap between germline ends came to 9 bases. The CDR3 covers 16 residues. CDR1 and CDR2 (germline): LNHNV, YYDKDF (reference sequence). CDR3 DNA sequence: TGTGCCACCAGCAGAGAGCAGGTGGGGAACACCGGGGAGCTGTTTTTT. Encoded protein: CATSREQVGNTGELFF.

This clone was picked up one time. J is TRBJ2-4 and V is TRBV19, with TRBD1 as a possible D gene (5 bases). This CDR3 is 17 amino acids long. Germline-derived CDR1 and CDR2 are LNHDA and SQIVND (reference sequence). Trimming took off 8 bases at V and 0 bases at J, with 20 bases between the two ends. This chain's CDR3 is CASQKGTGDLAKNIQYF. CDR3 nucleotide sequence: TGTGCCAGTCAAAAGGGTACAGGAGACCTAGCCAAAAACATTCAGTACTTC. Full variable domain (rest looked up from reference TRBV19 and TRBJ2-4): DGGITQSPKYLFRKEGQNVTLSCEQNLNHDAMYWYRQDPGQGLRLIYYSQIVNDFQKGDIAEGYSVSREKKESFPLTVTSAQKNPTAFYLCASQKGTGDLAKNIQYFGAGTRLSVL.

The chain has TRBV27 and TRBJ1-3; D gene ambiguous. V lost 8 bases and J 1 base, leaving 9 bases between the germline ends. The CDR3 has 13 residues. Germline V gene lookup returns CDR1 MNHEY and CDR2 SMNVEV (reference sequence). The CDR3 bases are TGTGCCAGCGGACGGGATTCTGGAAACACCATATATTTT. This codes for CASGRDSGNTIYF.

The chain has TRBV24-1 and TRBJ2-7, with D perhaps TRBD2 (6 bases). Trimming left V 4 bases short and J 0 bases short, with 15 bases between. Germline CDR1 reads KGHDR; CDR2 reads SFDVKD. CDR3 length equals 16 residues. CDR3 DNA sequence: TGTGCCACCAGTGAGGGGGGACTGGGTAGCTCCTACGAGCAGTACTTC. Amino acid sequence: CATSEGGLGSSYEQYF.

The chain has TRBV29-1 and TRBJ1-5; D is uncertain. Looked up from germline, CDR1 is SQVTM and CDR2 is ANQGSEA. This CDR3 spans 12 amino acids. The V and J ends lost 4 bases and 4 bases respectively, with 8 bases between them. The CDR3 bases are TGCAGCGTTGGATCAGAAAATCAGCCCCAGCATTTT. Protein: CSVGSENQPQHF.

The V and J genes are TRBV19 and TRBJ1-1; D uncertain. V was clipped by 8 bases and J by 1 base, with 14 bases between them. The germline V gene encodes CDR1 LNHDA and CDR2 SQIVND (reference sequence). The CDR3 is 14 residues long. The CDR3 region has the DNA TGTGCCAGTTCCCCCGCGGGCCCGAACACTGAAGCTTTCTTT. Translated: CASSPAGPNTEAFF.

This clone has more than one count but fewer than ten. The chain has TRBV3-1 (or the pseudogene TRBV3-2) and TRBJ1-6; 10 bases agree with TRBD1. With 6 bases clipped from V and 7 bases from J, the junction kept 9 bases outside the gene matches. The CDR3 is 16 amino acids. Germline CDR1 LGHDT, CDR2 YNNKEL (reference sequence). CDR3 sequence: CASSPFDRGRNSPLHF. The CDR3 bases are TGTGCCAGCAGTCCTTTCGACAGGGGGCGAAATTCACCCCTCCACTTT.

The chain has TRBV5-1 and TRBJ2-6, with D tentatively TRBD1 (5 bases). CDR1 SGHRS and CDR2 YFSETQ come from the germline V gene. The CDR3 extends over 17 amino acids. V lost 2 bases, J lost 0 bases, and 12 bases lay in between. The CDR3 coding sequence is TGCGCCAGCAGCTTAGGTCCCCAGGGCTCTGGGGCCAACGTCCTGACTTTC. Amino acids: CASSLGPQGSGANVLTF. The full variable domain, in which reference TRBV5-1 and TRBJ2-6 provide the parts outside the CDR3, is KAGVTQTPRYLIKTRGQQVTLSCSPISGHRSVSWYQQTPGQGLQFLFEYFSETQRNKGNFPGRFSGRQFSNSRSEMNVSTLELGDSALYLCASSLGPQGSGANVLTFGAGSRLTVL.